These T cell receptor beta chains were read from a single sample in a study of a mutant IDH1 vaccine in newly diagnosed glioma. This table comes from immunoSEQ multiplex PCR, and its TCRdb copy is limited to in-frame clones, with some not included. The table has roughly 50,000 clones, around 82% seen once. Their recognized antigens are unknown. The sequencing here drew on PBMCs, taken from a glioma patient whose treatment included an IDH1 peptide vaccine. Receptors originate from a woman between 18 and 30 years old with glioma. Some clones in this sample may be carry-over from other donors' samples. Both conserved end residues are part of each CDR3. A D gene is named only where the DNA matches it firmly. Clone size is shown for a subset of rows, as once, few, many or a class of expanded clone.

J,V,size,D,DNA,CDR3
TRBJ2-5,TRBV18,.,TRBD1,TGTGCCAGCTCACCGGGACAGCAAGAGACCCAGTACTTC,CASSPGQQETQYF
TRBJ1-1,TRBV7-2,few,TRBD1,TGTGCCAGCAGCCCTGAGCGGGACAGGGGGCACATGAACACTGAAGCTTTCTTT,CASSPERDRGHMNTEAFF
TRBJ2-7,TRBV9,.,.,TGTGCCAGCAGCGTAGGGTCTCAGGGTCGCGAGCAGTACTTC,CASSVGSQGREQYF
TRBJ1-6,TRBV18,few,TRBD1,TGTGCCAGCTCACCACGGTCAACAGGGGCACAGTCACCCCTCCACTTT,CASSPRSTGAQSPLHF
TRBJ2-1,TRBV5-1,.,.,TGCGCCAGCAGCTTATTAGGGAATGAGCAGTTCTTC,CASSLLGNEQFF
TRBJ2-3,TRBV4-1,.,.,TGCGCCAGCAGCCTGAGGTCAGATACGCAGTATTTT,CASSLRSDTQYF
TRBJ2-7,TRBV5-1,.,.,TGCGCCAGCAGCTTGAGAGCAGGGGACTACGAGCAGTACTTC,CASSLRAGDYEQYF
TRBJ1-1,TRBV12-5,few,.,TGTGCTAGTGGTTTGGTACGGACGGGACCGAACACTGAAGCTTTCTTT,CASGLVRTGPNTEAFF
TRBJ2-7,TRBV4-2,.,TRBD1,TGTGCCAGCAGCCAAGACCAGGGACAGGGGACGTACGAGCAGTACTTC,CASSQDQGQGTYEQYF
TRBJ1-1,TRBV7-3,.,.,TGTGCCAGCAGCTTAATCCCGACAGCCAACACTGAAGCTTTCTTT,CASSLIPTANTEAFF
TRBJ1-2,TRBV5-6,.,.,TGTGCCAGCAGCCTGGGTGGCTATGGCTACACCTTC,CASSLGGYGYTF
TRBJ2-5,TRBV13,.,TRBD1,TGTGCCAGCAGCTTAGTCAGGGGGAAGACCCAGTACTTC,CASSLVRGKTQYF
TRBJ1-4,TRBV10-1,few,.,TGCGCCAGCAGTCGGGGAGCAAGAGAAAAACTGTTTTTT,CASSRGAREKLFF
TRBJ1-1,TRBV12-5,.,TRBD1,TGTGCTAGTGGTTTCCGGGACAGGAACACTGAAGCTTTCTTT,CASGFRDRNTEAFF